These 16 T cell receptor beta chains share one sample of origin, sequenced in a study of technical replicates of blood from several donors (dated by TCRdb to the late 2010s). The library was prepared using the immunoSEQ multiplex PCR assay. TCRdb mirrors the immuneACCESS table, restricted to in-frame sequences. Some clones are absent from its copies; in checked studies, under half trace to an unresolved V gene, and the reason for the others is unknown. The sample profile shows 60,000 to 65,000 clones; about 86% of them were found once. Clones ranked in the top ten supply 4.5% to 5.5% of the sample. Input material: PBMCs. The receptors derive from a human donor in good health. Some clones in this sample may be carry-over from other donors' samples.

J is TRBJ2-7 and V is TRBV4-3; 7 bases line up with TRBD1. V lost 4 bases, J lost 6 bases, and 6 bases stayed unmatched. CDR3 length: 13 amino acids. CDR1 LGHNA and CDR2 YSLEER come from the germline V gene. CDR3 nucleotides: TGCGCCAGCAGCCCTGACAGGGTAGGCGAGCAGTACTTC. It encodes CASSPDRVGEQYF.

This clone came up once. This sequence joins TRBV29-1 and TRBJ2-3; D is unresolved. Germline V gene data show CDR1 as SQVTM and CDR2 as ANQGSEA. V lost 7 bases, J lost 4 bases, and 12 bases lay in between. The CDR3 consists of 12 residues. The CDR3 DNA is TGCAGCGCCTCACTGAGAGCAGATACGCAGTATTTT. The encoded protein is CSASLRADTQYF.

V is TRBV6-5 and J is TRBJ2-7; no clear D. CDR3 length equals 15 residues. Germline values: CDR1 MNHEY, CDR2 SVGAGI. Trimming took off 7 bases at V and 3 bases at J, with 19 bases between the two ends. The CDR3 coding sequence is TGTGCCAGCACCCCCACTCCCGGTTTGTACTACGAGCAGTACTTC. It specifies CASTPTPGLYYEQYF.

The J gene is TRBJ2-3, the V gene TRBV5-1; 8 positions agree with TRBD2. V lost 0 bases to trimming and J lost 4 bases; unmatched junction nucleotides: 7. This CDR3 is built from 16 residues. Germline V CDR1 and CDR2: SGHRS, YFSETQ. This CDR3 is CASSLANRGGPDTQYF. In nucleotides, the CDR3 is TGCGCCAGCAGCTTGGCCAACCGGGGGGGACCAGATACGCAGTATTTT.

The CDR3 region has the DNA TGTGCCAGCATTAAGCATCCCTACGAGCAGTACTTC. Protein: CASIKHPYEQYF. This rearrangement joins TRBV6-5 to TRBJ2-7; D is uncertain. The CDR3 runs to 12 residues. Germline V gives CDR1 MNHEY, CDR2 SVGAGI. V lost 7 bases to trimming and J lost 2 bases, with 9 bases between them.

The chain is built from TRBV29-1 and TRBJ2-2, with a possible D match to TRBD2 (7 bases). Per germline, CDR1 SQVTM and CDR2 ANQGSEA. Trimming shortened V by 6 bases and J by 6 bases, and 26 bases separated the two germline ends. The CDR3 sequence is 17 residues long. For the CDR3, the DNA is TGCAGCGTCGCCTACGGGGGGCCCTCGAGGCCGCCCGGGGAGCTGTTTTTT. Its protein product is CSVAYGGPSRPPGELFF.

The chain recombines TRBV7-2 with TRBJ1-5; D possibly corresponds to TRBD1 (5 bases). CDR1 SGHTA and CDR2 FQGNSA come from the germline V gene. This CDR3 has 14 amino acids. Deletions cut 6 bases from V and 6 bases from J, with 15 bases between. The CDR3 sequence is CASRPGGEGQPQHF. CDR3 sequence (DNA): TGTGCCAGCAGACCAGGAGGGGAGGGTCAGCCCCAGCATTTT.

V is TRBV5-4 and J is TRBJ2-7; D possibly corresponds to TRBD2 (6 bases). Trimming removed 3 bases at V and 0 bases at J, with 16 bases between. The V gene's germline CDR1 is SGHNT and CDR2 YYREEE (reference sequence). The CDR3 totals 16 residues. CDR3 DNA: TGTGCCAGCAGCTGGGACCCTAGCGATCACTCCTACGAGCAGTACTTC. This sequence encodes CASSWDPSDHSYEQYF. Full variable domain (missing parts from reference TRBV5-4 and TRBJ2-7): ETGVTQSPTHLIKTRGQQVTLRCSSQSGHNTVSWYQQALGQGPQFIFQYYREEENGRGNFPPRFSGLQFPNYSSELNVNALELDDSALYLCASSWDPSDHSYEQYFGPGTRLTVT.

The chain uses TRBV6-5 and TRBJ2-3, with a possible D match to TRBD2 (5 bases). From germline, CDR1 is MNHEY and CDR2 SVGAGI. The CDR3 is 15 residues long. Deletions cut 2 bases from V and 1 base from J, with 10 bases between. This chain's CDR3 is CASSYSISGTDTQYF. In DNA form, the CDR3 reads TGTGCCAGCAGTTACAGTATTAGCGGCACAGATACGCAGTATTTT.

CDR3 coding DNA: TGTGCCAGCAGCCAACAGGGCCCTAGGGATGAGCAGTTCTTC. This translates into CASSQQGPRDEQFF. This rearrangement joins TRBV5-4 to TRBJ2-1, with D tentatively TRBD1 (6 bases). The CDR3 is 14 amino acids. Germline CDR1 SGHNT, CDR2 YYREEE (reference sequence). V gave up 4 bases and J gave up 8 bases, with 16 bases separating them.

This clone was observed once. The V call is TRBV11-2, the J call TRBJ2-7; D is undetermined. The germline gives CDR1 SGHAT, CDR2 FQNNGV. The CDR3 length is 13 residues. Trimming removed 3 bases at V and 2 bases at J, with 8 bases between. CDR3 region: CASSFGGPYEQYF. CDR3 sequence (DNA): TGTGCCAGCAGCTTTGGCGGTCCCTACGAGCAGTACTTC.

This chain joins TRBV6-6 and TRBJ2-3; 9 bases agree with TRBD1. The CDR3 length is 14 residues. Trimming removed 7 bases from V and 6 bases from J; junction bases left unmatched: 8. Germline-derived CDR1 and CDR2 are MNHNY and SVGAGI (reference sequence). The CDR3 DNA is TGTGCCAGCACAGGACAGGGGTTTTCGGATACGCAGTATTTT. Translating it yields CASTGQGFSDTQYF.

This clone was seen repeatedly, ten times or more. The rearrangement uses TRBV6-5 and TRBJ2-3, with D possibly TRBD2 on 6 matching bases. CDR3 size: 15 residues. Trimming took 6 bases from V and 0 from J, leaving 13 bases between them. CDR1 and CDR2 (germline): MNHEY, SVGAGI. The CDR3 DNA reads TGTGCCAGCAGCCTGGCAGGGACTAGCACAGATACGCAGTATTTT. Translation: CASSLAGTSTDTQYF.

The V and J genes are TRBV7-9 and TRBJ1-5; TRBD1 aligns across 9 bases. The CDR3 loop spans 13 amino acids. V dropped 6 bases and J dropped 3; count of bases not matched to a gene: 0. CDR1 SEHNR and CDR2 FQNEAQ come from the germline V gene (reference sequence). The CDR3 region is CASRQGANQPQHF. DNA of the CDR3: TGTGCCAGCAGACAGGGGGCCAATCAGCCCCAGCATTTT.

The chain has TRBV5-6 and TRBJ2-3; TRBD1 matches 9 bases. Germline V CDR1 and CDR2: SGHDT, YYEEEE. CDR3 length equals 14 residues. The J segment lost 8 bases and the V segment lost 4 bases, leaving 8 bases of the junction unmatched. CDR3 loop: CASSEDRGFGTQYF. The CDR3 DNA is TGTGCCAGCAGCGAGGACAGGGGTTTTGGTACGCAGTATTTT.

This chain joins TRBV7-8 and TRBJ2-3, with D possibly TRBD1 on 6 matching bases. The germline CDR1 and CDR2 sequences are SGHVS and FQNEAQ. This CDR3 contains 13 residues. Between the trimmed V and J ends, which lost 5 bases and 2 bases, there was a span of 8 bases. In nucleotides, the CDR3 is TGTGCCAGCAGCAGGACAGTCACAGATACGCAGTATTTT. It encodes CASSRTVTDTQYF.